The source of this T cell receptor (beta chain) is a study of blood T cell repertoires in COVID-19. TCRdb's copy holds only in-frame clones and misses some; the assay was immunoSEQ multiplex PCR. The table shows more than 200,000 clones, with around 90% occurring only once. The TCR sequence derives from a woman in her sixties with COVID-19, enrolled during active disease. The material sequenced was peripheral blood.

CDR3 loop: CASSARQGALNTEAFF. CDR3 nucleotide sequence: TGTGCCAGCAGCGCTCGACAGGGGGCCCTGAACACTGAAGCTTTCTTT. This chain uses TRBV9 with TRBJ1-1, with 10 bases matching TRBD1. The CDR3 loop spans 16 amino acids. With 3 bases clipped from V and 0 bases from J, the junction kept 5 bases outside the gene matches. The germline gives CDR1 SGDLS, CDR2 YYNGEE.